This record concerns one TCR beta chain sequence. The data originate from a study of blood T cell repertoires in COVID-19. Turning to the study itself: Material from acute and convalescent COVID-19 was sourced from the United States, Italy and Spain. PBMCs, B-cell-depleted T cells, or T cells were the source of the cDNA or gDNA that made up the material.

The V gene end was trimmed by 5 bases and the J gene end by 2 bases; junction bases not matched to a gene: 10. The germline V gene encodes CDR1 SEHNR and CDR2 FQNEAQ (reference sequence). The CDR3 has 16 residues. Study processing details: Reference gene primer amplification gave estimated nucleated cell counts. The data were produced by immunoSEQ multiplex PCR, yet TCRdb's version contains in-frame clones alone and is incomplete. The DNA gave D and trimming, while V, J and clone size come from that table. The table shows some 200,000 clones, with roughly nine tenths occurring only once. The TCR originated in a man between 65 and 85 years old with acute or convalescent COVID-19. Material: peripheral blood. The gene calls are TRBV7-9 and TRBJ2-3; 7 bases agree with TRBD1. The CDR3 region has the DNA TGTGCCAGCAGCGAAAGGGGGCAGGAACTCACAGATACGCAGTATTTT. This codes for CASSERGQELTDTQYF.